This T cell receptor beta chain is drawn from a study of shared clonotypes between healthy human individuals. Study results and limitations: Memory subsets generally showed smaller estimated richness than naive subsets did.

The CDR3 totals 15 residues. Germline CDR1 and CDR2: LNHDA and SQIVND (reference sequence). The ends were cut back, 5 bases at V and 5 bases at J, with 18 bases in the middle. Subsets obtained from CD4+ cells comprised CD45RA+ naive and CD45RA-negative memory cells. Of note for this clone: Its antigen is not identified.

Some clones are missing from TCRdb's copy, which holds only in-frame ones; the method was immunoSEQ multiplex PCR. The sample yields roughly 2 million clones, approximately 95% seen once. The chain is built from TRBV19 and TRBJ1-1, with D perhaps matching TRBD1 (5 bases). Sequencing was performed on naive CD4+ T cells sorted from blood. The subset denotes: CD45RA+ positively selected. The source is a man in his late teens or twenties in good health. CDR3 amino acids: CASSPDWTAGTEAFF. DNA of the CDR3: TGTGCCAGTAGTCCTGATTGGACGGCAGGGACTGAAGCTTTCTTT.